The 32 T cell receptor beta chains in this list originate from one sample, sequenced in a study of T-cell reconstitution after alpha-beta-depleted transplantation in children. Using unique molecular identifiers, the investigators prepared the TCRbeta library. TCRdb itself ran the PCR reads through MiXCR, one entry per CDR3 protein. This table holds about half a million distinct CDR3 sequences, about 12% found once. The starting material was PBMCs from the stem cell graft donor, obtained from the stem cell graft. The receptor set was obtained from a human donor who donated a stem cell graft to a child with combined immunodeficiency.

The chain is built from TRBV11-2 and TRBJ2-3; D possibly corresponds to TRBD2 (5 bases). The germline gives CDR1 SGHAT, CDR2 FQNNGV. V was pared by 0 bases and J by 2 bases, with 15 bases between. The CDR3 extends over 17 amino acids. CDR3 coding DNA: TGTGCCAGCAGCTTAGAACACCGGGAACTATACACAGATACGCAGTATTTT. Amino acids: CASSLEHRELYTDTQYF.

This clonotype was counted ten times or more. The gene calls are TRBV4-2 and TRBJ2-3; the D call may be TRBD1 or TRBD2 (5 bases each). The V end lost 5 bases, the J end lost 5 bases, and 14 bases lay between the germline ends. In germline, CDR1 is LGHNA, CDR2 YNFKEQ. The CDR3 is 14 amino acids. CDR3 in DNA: TGTGCCAGCAGCTTACGGGACCAGGAAGATACGCAGTATTTT. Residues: CASSLRDQEDTQYF.

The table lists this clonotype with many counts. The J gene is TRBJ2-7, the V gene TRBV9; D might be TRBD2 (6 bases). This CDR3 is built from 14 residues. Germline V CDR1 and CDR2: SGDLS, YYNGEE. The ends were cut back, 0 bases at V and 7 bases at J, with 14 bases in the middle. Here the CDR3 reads CASSVEGGAGEQYF. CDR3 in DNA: TGTGCCAGCAGCGTAGAGGGCGGCGCGGGGGAGCAGTACTTC.

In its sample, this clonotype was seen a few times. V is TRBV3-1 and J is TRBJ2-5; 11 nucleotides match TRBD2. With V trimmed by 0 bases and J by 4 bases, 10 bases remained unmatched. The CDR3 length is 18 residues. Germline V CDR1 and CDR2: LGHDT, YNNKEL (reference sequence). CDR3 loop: CASSQEISGLAVGETQYF. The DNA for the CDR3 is TGTGCCAGCAGCCAAGAAATATCGGGACTAGCGGTCGGAGAGACCCAGTACTTC.

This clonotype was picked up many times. This CDR3 reads CSARTAGNTIYF. The CDR3 region has the DNA TGCAGTGCCAGGACAGCTGGAAACACCATATATTTT. This sequence joins TRBV20-1 and TRBJ1-3; possible D gene TRBD1, 6 bases. Germline CDR1 DFQATT, CDR2 SNEGSKA (reference sequence). Trimming removed 6 bases at V and 2 bases at J, with 8 bases between. The CDR3 has 12 amino acids.

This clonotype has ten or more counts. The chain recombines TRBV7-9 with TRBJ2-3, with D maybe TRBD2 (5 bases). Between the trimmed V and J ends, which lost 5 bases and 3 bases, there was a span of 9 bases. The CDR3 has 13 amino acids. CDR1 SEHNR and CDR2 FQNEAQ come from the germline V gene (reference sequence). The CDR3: CASSPEGTDTQYF. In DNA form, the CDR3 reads TGTGCCAGCAGCCCCGAGGGAACAGATACGCAGTATTTT.

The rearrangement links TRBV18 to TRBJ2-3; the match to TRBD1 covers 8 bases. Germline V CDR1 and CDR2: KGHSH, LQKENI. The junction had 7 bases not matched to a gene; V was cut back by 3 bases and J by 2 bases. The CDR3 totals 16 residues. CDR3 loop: CASSPAGQVYTDTQYF. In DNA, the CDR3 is TGTGCCAGCTCACCGGCGGGACAGGTCTACACAGATACGCAGTATTTT.

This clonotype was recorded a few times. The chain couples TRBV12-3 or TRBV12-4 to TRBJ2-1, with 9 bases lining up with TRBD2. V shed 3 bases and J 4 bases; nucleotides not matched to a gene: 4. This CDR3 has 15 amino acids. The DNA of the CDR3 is TGTGCCAGCAGTTTTGGACTAGCGAGATACAATGAGCAGTTCTTC. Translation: CASSFGLARYNEQFF.

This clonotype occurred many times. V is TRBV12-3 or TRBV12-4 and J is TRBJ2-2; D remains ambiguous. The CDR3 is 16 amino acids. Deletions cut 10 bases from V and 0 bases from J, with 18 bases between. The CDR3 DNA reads TGTGCCATCAATCGCCGGGCAGGCTCGAACACCGGGGAGCTGTTTTTT. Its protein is CAINRRAGSNTGELFF.

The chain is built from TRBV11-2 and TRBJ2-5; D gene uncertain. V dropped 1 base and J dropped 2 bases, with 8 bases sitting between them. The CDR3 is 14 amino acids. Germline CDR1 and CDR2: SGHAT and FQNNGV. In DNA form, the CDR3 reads TGTGCCAGCAGCTTAGCCCGGATACAAGAGACCCAGTACTTC. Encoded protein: CASSLARIQETQYF. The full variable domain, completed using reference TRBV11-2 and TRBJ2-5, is EAGVAQSPRYKIIEKRQSVAFWCNPISGHATLYWYQQILGQGPKLLIQFQNNGVVDDSQLPKDRFSAERLKGVDSTLKIQPAKLEDSAVYLCASSLARIQETQYFGPGTRLLVL.

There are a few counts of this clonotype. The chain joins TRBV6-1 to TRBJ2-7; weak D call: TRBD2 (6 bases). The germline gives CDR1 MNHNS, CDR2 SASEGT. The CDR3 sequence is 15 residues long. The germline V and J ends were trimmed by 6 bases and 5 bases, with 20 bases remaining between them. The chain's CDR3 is CASRSDGGRYNEQYF. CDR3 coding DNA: TGTGCCAGCAGATCCGACGGAGGGAGGTACAACGAGCAGTACTTC.

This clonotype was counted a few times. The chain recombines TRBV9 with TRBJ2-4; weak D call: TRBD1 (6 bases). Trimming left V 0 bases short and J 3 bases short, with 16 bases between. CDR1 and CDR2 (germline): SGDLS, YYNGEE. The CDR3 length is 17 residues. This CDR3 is CASSVVPTGASKNIQYF. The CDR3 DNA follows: TGTGCCAGCAGCGTAGTTCCGACAGGAGCGAGCAAAAACATTCAGTACTTC.

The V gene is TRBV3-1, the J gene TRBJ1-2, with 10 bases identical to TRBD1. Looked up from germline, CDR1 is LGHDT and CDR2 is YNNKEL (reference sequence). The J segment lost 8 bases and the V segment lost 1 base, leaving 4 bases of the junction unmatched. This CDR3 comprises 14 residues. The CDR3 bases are TGTGCCAGCAGCCAAGGGAGGACAGGGGGAGGCTACACCTTC. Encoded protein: CASSQGRTGGGYTF.

CDR3 protein: CGASYPSGIAANEQFF. The CDR3 DNA reads as TGTGGGGCCAGTTACCCGTCTGGGATAGCGGCGAATGAGCAGTTCTTC. The chain carries TRBV24-1 and TRBJ2-1; tentatively, D is TRBD2 (6 bases). The CDR3 has 16 residues. CDR1 and CDR2 (germline): KGHDR, SFDVKD.

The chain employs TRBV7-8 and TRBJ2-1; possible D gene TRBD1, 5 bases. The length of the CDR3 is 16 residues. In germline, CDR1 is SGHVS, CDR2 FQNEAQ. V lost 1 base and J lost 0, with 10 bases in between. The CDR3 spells CASSLERGRSYNEQFF. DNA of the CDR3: TGTGCCAGCAGCTTAGAAAGGGGCCGCTCCTACAATGAGCAGTTCTTC.

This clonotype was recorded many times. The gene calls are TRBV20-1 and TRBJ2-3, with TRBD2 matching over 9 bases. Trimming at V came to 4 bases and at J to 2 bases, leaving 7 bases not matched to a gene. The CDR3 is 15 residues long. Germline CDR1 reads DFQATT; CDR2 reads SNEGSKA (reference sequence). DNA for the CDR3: TGCAGTGCTACCCGGCGGGAGGGAGTCACAGATACGCAGTATTTT. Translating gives CSATRREGVTDTQYF.

The CDR3 coding sequence is TGTGCCAGCAGCTTAGTGCTGGGGATGGGCTATGGCTACACCTTC. Protein sequence: CASSLVLGMGYGYTF. The gene calls are TRBV7-2 and TRBJ1-2; D is unclear. The length of the CDR3 is 15 residues. Germline-derived CDR1 and CDR2 are SGHTA and FQGNSA. V gave up 1 base and J gave up 4 bases, with 13 bases separating them. The full variable domain, completed using reference TRBV7-2 and TRBJ1-2, is GAGVSQSPSNKVTEKGKDVELRCDPISGHTALYWYRQSLGQGLEFLIYFQGNSAPDKSGLPSDRFSAERTGGSVSTLTIQRTQQEDSAVYLCASSLVLGMGYGYTFGSGTRLTVV.

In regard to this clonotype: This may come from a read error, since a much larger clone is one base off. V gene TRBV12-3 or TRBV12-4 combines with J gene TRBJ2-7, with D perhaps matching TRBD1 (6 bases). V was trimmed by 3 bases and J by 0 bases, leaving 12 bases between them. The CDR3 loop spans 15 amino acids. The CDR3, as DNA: TGTGCCAGCAGTTTCCGAGGGGGAGCCTCCTACGAGCAGTACGTC. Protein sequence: CASSFRGGASYEQYV.

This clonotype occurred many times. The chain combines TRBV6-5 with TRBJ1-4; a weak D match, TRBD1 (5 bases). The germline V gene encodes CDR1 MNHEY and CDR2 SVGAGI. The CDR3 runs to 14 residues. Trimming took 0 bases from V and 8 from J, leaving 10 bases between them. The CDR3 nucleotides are TGTGCCAGCAGTTACTCACAGGTGGACGAAAAACTGTTTTTT. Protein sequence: CASSYSQVDEKLFF.

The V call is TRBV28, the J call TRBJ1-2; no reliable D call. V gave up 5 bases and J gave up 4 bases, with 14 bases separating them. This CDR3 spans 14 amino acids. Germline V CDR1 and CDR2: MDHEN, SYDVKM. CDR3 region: CASSLSVSSYGYTF. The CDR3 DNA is TGTGCCAGCAGTCTTTCTGTGTCGAGCTATGGCTACACCTTC.

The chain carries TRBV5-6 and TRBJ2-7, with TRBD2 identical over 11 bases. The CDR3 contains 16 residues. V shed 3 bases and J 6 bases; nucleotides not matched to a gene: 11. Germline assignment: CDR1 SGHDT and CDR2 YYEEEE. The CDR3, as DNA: TGTGCCAGCAGCTCCCCTAGCGGGAGGTTAATCCGCGAGCAGTACTTC. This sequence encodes CASSSPSGRLIREQYF.

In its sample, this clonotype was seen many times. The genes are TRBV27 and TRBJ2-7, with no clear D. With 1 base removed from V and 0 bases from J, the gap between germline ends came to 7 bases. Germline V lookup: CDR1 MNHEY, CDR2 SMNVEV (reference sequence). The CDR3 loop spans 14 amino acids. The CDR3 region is CASSLFRGSYEQYF. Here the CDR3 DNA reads TGTGCCAGCAGTTTATTCAGAGGCTCCTACGAGCAGTACTTC.

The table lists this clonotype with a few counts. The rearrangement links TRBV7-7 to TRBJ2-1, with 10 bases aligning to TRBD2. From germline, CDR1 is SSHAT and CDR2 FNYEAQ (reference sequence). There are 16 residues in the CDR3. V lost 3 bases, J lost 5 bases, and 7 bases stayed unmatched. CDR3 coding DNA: TGTGCCAGCAGCTTCAACTTAGCGGGGGGCAACAATGAGCAGTTCTTC. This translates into CASSFNLAGGNNEQFF.

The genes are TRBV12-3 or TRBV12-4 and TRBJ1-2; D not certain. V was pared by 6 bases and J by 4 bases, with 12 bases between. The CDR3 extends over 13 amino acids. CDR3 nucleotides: TGTGCCAGCAGCATTTTAGTCAGCTATGGCTACACCTTC. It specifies CASSILVSYGYTF.

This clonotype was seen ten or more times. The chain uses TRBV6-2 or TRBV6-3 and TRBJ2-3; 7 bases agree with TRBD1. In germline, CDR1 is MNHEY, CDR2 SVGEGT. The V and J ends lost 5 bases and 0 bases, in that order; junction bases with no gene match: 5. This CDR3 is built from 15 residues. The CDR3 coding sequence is TGTGCCAGCAGTCCGGGACAGCGAAGCACAGATACGCAGTATTTT. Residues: CASSPGQRSTDTQYF.

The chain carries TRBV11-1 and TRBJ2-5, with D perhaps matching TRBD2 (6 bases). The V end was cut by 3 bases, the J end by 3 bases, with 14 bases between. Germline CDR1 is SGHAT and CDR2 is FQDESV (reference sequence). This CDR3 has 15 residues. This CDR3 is CASSLNGGGEETQYF. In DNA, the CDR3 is TGTGCCAGCAGCTTGAACGGAGGAGGGGAAGAGACCCAGTACTTC.

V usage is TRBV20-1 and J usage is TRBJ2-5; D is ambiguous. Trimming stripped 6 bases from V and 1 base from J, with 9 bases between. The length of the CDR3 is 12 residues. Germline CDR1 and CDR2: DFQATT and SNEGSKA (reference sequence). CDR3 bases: TGCAGTGCCCACTTGGGCCAAGAGACCCAGTACTTC. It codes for CSAHLGQETQYF.

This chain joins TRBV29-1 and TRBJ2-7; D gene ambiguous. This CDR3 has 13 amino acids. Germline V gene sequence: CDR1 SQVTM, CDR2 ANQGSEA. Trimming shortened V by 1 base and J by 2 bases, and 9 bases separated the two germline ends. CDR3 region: CSVEVPFAYEQYF. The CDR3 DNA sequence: TGCAGCGTTGAAGTCCCTTTCGCCTACGAGCAGTACTTC.

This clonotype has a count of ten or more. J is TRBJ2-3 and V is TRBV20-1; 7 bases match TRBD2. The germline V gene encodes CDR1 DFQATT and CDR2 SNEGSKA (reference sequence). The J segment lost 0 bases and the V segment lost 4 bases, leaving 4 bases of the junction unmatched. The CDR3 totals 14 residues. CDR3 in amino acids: CSAMYSGSTDTQYF. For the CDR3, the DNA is TGCAGTGCTATGTATAGCGGGAGCACAGATACGCAGTATTTT.

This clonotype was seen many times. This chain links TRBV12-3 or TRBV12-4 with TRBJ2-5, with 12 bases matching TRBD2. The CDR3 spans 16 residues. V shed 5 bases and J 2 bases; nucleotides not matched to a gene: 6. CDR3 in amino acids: CASSAWTSGIQETQYF. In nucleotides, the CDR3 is TGTGCCAGCAGTGCCTGGACTAGCGGGATACAAGAGACCCAGTACTTC.

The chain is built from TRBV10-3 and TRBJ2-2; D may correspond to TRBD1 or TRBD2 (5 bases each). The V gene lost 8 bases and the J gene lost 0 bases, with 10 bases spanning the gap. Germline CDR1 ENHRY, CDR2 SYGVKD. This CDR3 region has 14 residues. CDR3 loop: CAIGGPPNTGELFF. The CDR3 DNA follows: TGTGCCATCGGGGGACCGCCGAACACCGGGGAGCTGTTTTTT.

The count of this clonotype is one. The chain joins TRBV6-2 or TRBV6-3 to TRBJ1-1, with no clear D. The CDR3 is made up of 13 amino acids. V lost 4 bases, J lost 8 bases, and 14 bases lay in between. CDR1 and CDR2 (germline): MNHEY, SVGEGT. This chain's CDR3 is CASSSPGSAEAFF. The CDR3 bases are TGTGCCAGCAGTTCCCCGGGATCCGCCGAAGCTTTCTTT.